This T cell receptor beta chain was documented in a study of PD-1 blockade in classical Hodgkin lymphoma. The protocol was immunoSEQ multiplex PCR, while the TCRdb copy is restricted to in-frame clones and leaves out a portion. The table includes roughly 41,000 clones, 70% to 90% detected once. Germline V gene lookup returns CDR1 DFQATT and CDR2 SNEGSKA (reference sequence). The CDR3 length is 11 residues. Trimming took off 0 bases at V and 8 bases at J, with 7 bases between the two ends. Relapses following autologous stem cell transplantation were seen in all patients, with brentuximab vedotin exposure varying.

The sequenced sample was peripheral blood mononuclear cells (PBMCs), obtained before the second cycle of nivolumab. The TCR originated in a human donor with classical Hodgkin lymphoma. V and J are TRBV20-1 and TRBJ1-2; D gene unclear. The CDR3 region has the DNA TGCAGTGCTAGAGATCTCAGGGGCTACACCTTC. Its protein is CSARDLRGYTF.